The entry below describes one T cell receptor beta chain. The ends were cut back, 2 bases at V and 10 bases at J, with 15 bases in the middle. This CDR3 spans 14 amino acids. The V gene's germline CDR1 is MNHNS and CDR2 SASEGT. This sample was taken from a study of shared clonotypes between healthy human individuals. Whole-study context: Aged between 18 and 49, the donors were two women and three men.

All participating donors were Caucasian adults from Nashville, Tennessee. Libraries were prepared by immunoSEQ multiplex PCR; TCRdb keeps only in-frame clonotypes and omits some of them. Of hundreds of thousands of clones in the sample, roughly three quarters were seen once. This TCR was recovered from a woman in her forties in good health. Some clones in this sample may be carry-over from other donors' samples. Material: PBMCs. This chain links TRBV6-1 with TRBJ2-1; TRBD1 is a possible D gene (5 bases). CDR3 DNA: TGTGCCAGCAGTGAAACTGCGACAGTACGAGAGCAGTTCTTC. Protein product: CASSETATVREQFF.